This T cell receptor beta chain was found in a study of blood T cell repertoires in COVID-19. On the study more broadly: Some COVID-19 samples were acute and others convalescent; all came from the United States, Italy and Spain.

The assay was immunoSEQ multiplex PCR, and TCRdb's table has in-frame clones only and misses some. The sample shows approximately 260,000 clones, around 89% of them seen only once. The sample consisted of peripheral blood. The clonotype originates from a woman between 55 and 75 years old with COVID-19, enrolled during active disease.

The chain's CDR3 is CASSLEQGAHTF. The CDR3 DNA reads TGTGCCAGCAGCTTAGAGCAGGGGGCTCACACCTTC. This chain joins TRBV7-2 and TRBJ1-2; 8 nucleotides align to TRBD1. Germline lookup yields CDR1 SGHTA and CDR2 FQGNSA. J gave up 12 bases and V 1 base, and 4 bases lay outside the gene matches. CDR3 length: 12 residues.